This entry lists 21 T cell receptor beta chains sequenced from one sample in a study of response to subunit inactivated influenza vaccine. Using its own MiXCR run on the RT-PCR reads, TCRdb lists one record per CDR3 protein. The sample consists of under 750,000 distinct CDR3 sequences, approximately 10% of them appearing once. The specimen was PBMCs from blood, collected on the day of vaccination. The receptors here all came from a man aged 50 to 60 who received an inactivated influenza vaccine.

The J gene is TRBJ2-6, the V gene TRBV5-6, with D possibly TRBD2 on 5 matching bases. Trimming pared 5 bases from V and 4 bases from J, leaving 13 bases between. This CDR3 region has 15 residues. Germline assignment: CDR1 SGHDT and CDR2 YYEEEE. CDR3 in amino acids: CASREVGPGANVLTF. CDR3 DNA: TGTGCCAGCAGGGAGGTAGGGCCCGGGGCCAACGTCCTGACTTTC.

This clonotype came up once. The rearrangement links TRBV7-2 to TRBJ2-7; no clear D gene. V lost 9 bases and J 3 bases, leaving 12 bases between the germline ends. The CDR3 extends over 12 amino acids. Germline lookup yields CDR1 SGHTA and CDR2 FQGNSA. The CDR3 protein is CARRLSIYEQYF. The CDR3 DNA is TGTGCCAGAAGATTATCGATCTACGAGCAGTACTTC.

The V and J genes are TRBV15 and TRBJ1-1; perhaps TRBD1 as D (5 bases). Trimming took 1 base from V and 1 from J, leaving 7 bases between them. From germline, CDR1 is LNHNV and CDR2 YYDKDF (reference sequence). The CDR3 contains 14 residues. The CDR3 sequence: CATSRGGQNTEAFF. The CDR3 DNA sequence: TGTGCCACCAGCAGAGGCGGACAGAACACTGAAGCTTTCTTT. The complete variable domain, with remaining parts taken from reference TRBV15 and TRBJ1-1, reads DAMVIQNPRYQVTQFGKPVTLSCSQTLNHNVMYWYQQKSSQAPKLLFHYYDKDFNNEADTPDNFQSRRPNTSFCFLDIRSPGLGDTAMYLCATSRGGQNTEAFFGQGTRLTVV.

The J gene is TRBJ2-3, the V gene TRBV28, with D maybe TRBD1 (7 bases). Germline CDR1 reads MDHEN; CDR2 reads SYDVKM. The CDR3 loop spans 17 amino acids. Trimming took 9 bases from V and 2 from J, leaving 24 bases between them. For the CDR3, the DNA is TGTGCCAGTGCGATCCAGGGGGGCCTGTATTTCACAGATACGCAGTATTTT. Translation: CASAIQGGLYFTDTQYF.

This clonotype has a handful of counts. This chain connects TRBV2 to TRBJ2-7, with D perhaps TRBD1 (6 bases). Trimming stripped 4 bases from V and 0 bases from J, with 10 bases between. Germline lookup yields CDR1 SNHLY and CDR2 FYNNEI. This CDR3 contains 14 residues. The CDR3 is CASSVGAVSYEQYF. The CDR3 nucleotides are TGTGCCAGCAGTGTGGGGGCTGTCTCCTACGAGCAGTACTTC.

The DNA of the CDR3 is TGCAGTGCTAGAGACCGTTACCAGCAGGGGACAGGGGAGACCCAGTACTTC. Amino acid sequence: CSARDRYQQGTGETQYF. The rearrangement uses TRBV20-1 and TRBJ2-5, with 9 bases fitting TRBD1. The CDR3 spans 17 residues. The V gene end was trimmed by 0 bases and the J gene end by 5 bases; junction bases not matched to a gene: 13. The germline V gene has CDR1 DFQATT and CDR2 SNEGSKA (reference sequence).

This clonotype has a count of ten or more. The J gene is TRBJ2-6, the V gene TRBV5-1; a possible D gene is TRBD2 (6 bases). The CDR3 consists of 18 residues. Germline V lookup: CDR1 SGHRS, CDR2 YFSETQ. V gave up 1 base and J gave up 0 bases, with 14 bases separating them. Here the CDR3 reads CASSLRGDPLSGANVLTF. The DNA for the CDR3 is TGCGCCAGCAGCTTGCGCGGGGACCCCCTCTCTGGGGCCAACGTCCTGACTTTC.

This rearrangement joins TRBV20-1 to TRBJ2-2; 12 positions match TRBD2. The CDR3 runs 14 residues. Germline CDR1 reads DFQATT; CDR2 reads SNEGSKA (reference sequence). Losses at the gene ends were 3 bases for V and 6 bases for J; bases not matched to a gene: 2. CDR3 sequence reads: CSARTSGGAGELFF. CDR3 coding DNA: TGCAGTGCTAGGACTAGCGGGGGTGCCGGGGAGCTGTTTTTT.

This clonotype was seen repeatedly, ten times or more. The chain is built from TRBV9 and TRBJ2-3; the match to TRBD2 covers 14 bases. The V gene's germline CDR1 is SGDLS and CDR2 YYNGEE. Trimming cost V 3 bases and J 6 bases; bases outside gene matches: 6. CDR3 length equals 16 residues. The CDR3 region is CASSATSGGAFDTQYF. CDR3 nucleotide sequence: TGTGCCAGCAGCGCGACTAGCGGGGGGGCCTTCGATACGCAGTATTTT.

This clonotype came up many times. The chain couples TRBV12-3 or TRBV12-4 to TRBJ2-7, with a weak D call TRBD1 (5 bases). The CDR3 is 13 amino acids. V was clipped by 2 bases and J by 3 bases, with 8 bases between them. CDR3 loop: CASSLSGNYEQYF. CDR3 coding DNA: TGTGCCAGCAGTTTATCAGGGAACTACGAGCAGTACTTC.

This clonotype came up a few times. V is TRBV2 and J is TRBJ1-1; 7 positions match TRBD1. This CDR3 region has 16 residues. The trim removed 0 bases at V and 1 base at J, leaving 5 bases unmatched. The germline V gene has CDR1 SNHLY and CDR2 FYNNEI. The CDR3 coding sequence is TGTGCCAGCAGTGAAGCGCGGGACAGAGAGAACACTGAAGCTTTCTTT. This gives the protein CASSEARDRENTEAFF.

Only a few counts were recorded for this clonotype. The V gene is TRBV14, the J gene TRBJ2-7; D possibly corresponds to TRBD2 (6 bases). V was trimmed by 2 bases and J by 6 bases, leaving 17 bases between them. CDR1 SGHDN and CDR2 FVKESK come from the germline V gene. The CDR3 extends over 15 amino acids. This CDR3 is CASSQRDSPYSEQYF. For the CDR3, the DNA is TGTGCCAGCAGCCAACGGGACTCCCCATACAGCGAGCAGTACTTC.

This chain joins TRBV12-3 or TRBV12-4 and TRBJ1-2; TRBD1 might be the D (6 bases). The CDR3 contains 14 residues. V dropped 3 bases and J dropped 4 bases, with 12 bases sitting between them. In DNA form, the CDR3 reads TGTGCCAGCAGTTTCACAGGGCCCGGCTATGGCTACACCTTC. Amino acids: CASSFTGPGYGYTF.

The V gene is TRBV29-1, the J gene TRBJ2-2; D is undetermined. Trimming took 4 bases from V and 5 from J, leaving 11 bases between them. The germline V gene has CDR1 SQVTM and CDR2 ANQGSEA. This CDR3 spans 13 amino acids. The CDR3 protein is CSVGHRSTGELFF. CDR3 DNA sequence: TGCAGCGTTGGCCACCGAAGTACCGGGGAGCTGTTTTTT.

This clonotype has only a few counts. The chain recombines TRBV4-2 with TRBJ2-2; 8 bases align to TRBD2. The CDR3 loop spans 16 amino acids. Germline-derived CDR1 and CDR2 are LGHNA and YNFKEQ. J lost 4 bases, V lost 2 bases, and 6 bases had no gene match. The CDR3 region is CASSQRGGTSTGELFF. Here the CDR3 DNA reads TGTGCCAGCAGCCAAAGGGGGGGGACTAGCACCGGGGAGCTGTTTTTT.

This clonotype occurred a few times. CDR3 nucleotide sequence: TGTGCCAGCAGCCTACATCAACCGACTTCTTCTGGCAATGAGCAGTTCTTC. The encoded protein is CASSLHQPTSSGNEQFF. The chain combines TRBV11-2 with TRBJ2-1; no reliable D call. The CDR3 extends over 17 amino acids. The germline gives CDR1 SGHAT, CDR2 FQNNGV. Trimming took off 5 bases at V and 6 bases at J, with 23 bases between the two ends. Full variable domain (outside the CDR3, taken from reference TRBV11-2 and TRBJ2-1): EAGVAQSPRYKIIEKRQSVAFWCNPISGHATLYWYQQILGQGPKLLIQFQNNGVVDDSQLPKDRFSAERLKGVDSTLKIQPAKLEDSAVYLCASSLHQPTSSGNEQFFGPGTRLTVL.

In its sample, this clonotype was seen a few times. CDR3 region: CSARAKLVYEQYF. The DNA for the CDR3 is TGCAGTGCTAGAGCCAAACTAGTTTACGAGCAGTACTTC. The chain links TRBV20-1 to TRBJ2-7; possibly TRBD2 for D (5 bases). The CDR3 loop spans 13 amino acids. V lost 1 base, J lost 4 bases, and 11 bases lay in between. CDR1 is DFQATT and CDR2 is SNEGSKA in the germline V gene (reference sequence).

This clonotype has only a few counts. The rearrangement uses TRBV4-2 and TRBJ2-1; D call uncertain. V was trimmed by 0 bases and J by 4 bases, leaving 7 bases between them. This CDR3 spans 14 amino acids. Germline V lookup: CDR1 LGHNA, CDR2 YNFKEQ. As DNA, the CDR3 is TGTGCCAGCAGCCAAGAATCCGGATACAATGAGCAGTTCTTC. Its protein product is CASSQESGYNEQFF.

This clonotype was seen more than once but under ten times. This chain links TRBV9 with TRBJ2-7, with 8 bases lining up with TRBD1. Trimming took 4 bases from V and 2 from J; bases not matched to a gene: 5. The CDR3 runs to 14 residues. CDR1 is SGDLS, CDR2 YYNGEE, per germline. CDR3 nucleotides: TGTGCCAGCAGCCCCCGGACAGGGACCTACGAGCAGTACTTC. It is translated as CASSPRTGTYEQYF.

Many counts were recorded for this clonotype. The V and J genes are TRBV20-1 and TRBJ1-5, with D uncertain. Germline loops: CDR1 DFQATT, CDR2 SNEGSKA (reference sequence). Trimming pared 1 base from V and 3 bases from J, leaving 10 bases between. The CDR3 is 14 residues long. CDR3 DNA: TGCAGTGCTAGAGTCGGCAATTCCAATCAGCCCCAGCATTTT. It translates to CSARVGNSNQPQHF.

This clonotype came up many times. V and J are TRBV7-8 and TRBJ1-1, with no clear D. The CDR3 totals 15 residues. Germline V gene data show CDR1 as SGHVS and CDR2 as FQNEAQ. Trimming removed 1 base at V and 1 base at J, with 10 bases between. CDR3 region: CASSLVEERNTEAFF. For the CDR3, the DNA is TGTGCCAGCAGCTTAGTGGAAGAAAGGAACACTGAAGCTTTCTTT.